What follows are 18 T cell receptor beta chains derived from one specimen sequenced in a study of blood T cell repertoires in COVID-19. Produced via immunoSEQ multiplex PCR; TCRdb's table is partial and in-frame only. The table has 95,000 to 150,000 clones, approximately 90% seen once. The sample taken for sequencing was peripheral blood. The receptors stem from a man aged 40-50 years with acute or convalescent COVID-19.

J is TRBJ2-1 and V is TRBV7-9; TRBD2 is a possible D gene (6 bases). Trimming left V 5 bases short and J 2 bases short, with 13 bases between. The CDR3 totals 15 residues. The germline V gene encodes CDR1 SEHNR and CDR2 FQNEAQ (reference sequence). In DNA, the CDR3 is TGTGCCAGCAGCCCGCGGGACCGGACCTACAATGAGCAGTTCTTC. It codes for CASSPRDRTYNEQFF.

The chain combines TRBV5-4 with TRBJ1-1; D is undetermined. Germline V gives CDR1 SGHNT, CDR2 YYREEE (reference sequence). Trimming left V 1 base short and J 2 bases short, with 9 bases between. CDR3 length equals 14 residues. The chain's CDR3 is CASSLFSENTEAFF. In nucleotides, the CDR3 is TGTGCCAGCAGCTTGTTCTCAGAAAACACTGAAGCTTTCTTT.

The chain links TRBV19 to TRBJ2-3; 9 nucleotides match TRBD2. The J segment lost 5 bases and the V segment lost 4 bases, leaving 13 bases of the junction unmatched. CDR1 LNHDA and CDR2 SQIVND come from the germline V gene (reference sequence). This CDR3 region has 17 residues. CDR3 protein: CASSSPGLAGVLDTQYF. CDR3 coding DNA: TGTGCCAGTAGTAGCCCCGGGTTAGCGGGAGTTTTAGATACGCAGTATTTT.

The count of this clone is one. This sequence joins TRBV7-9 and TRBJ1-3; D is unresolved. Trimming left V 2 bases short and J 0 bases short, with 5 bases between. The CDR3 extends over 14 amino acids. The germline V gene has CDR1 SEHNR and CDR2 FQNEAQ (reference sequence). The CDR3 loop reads CASSLPDSGNTIYF. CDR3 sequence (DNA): TGTGCCAGCAGCTTACCAGACTCTGGAAACACCATATATTTT.

CDR3 in DNA: TGTGCCAGCAGTTCGACAGGGGGCGGAAACACCATATATTTT. As protein: CASSSTGGGNTIYF. V is TRBV2 and J is TRBJ1-3, with 10 bases fitting TRBD1. This CDR3 has 14 residues. J lost 4 bases, V lost 5 bases, and 2 bases had no gene match. Germline V gene lookup returns CDR1 SNHLY and CDR2 FYNNEI.

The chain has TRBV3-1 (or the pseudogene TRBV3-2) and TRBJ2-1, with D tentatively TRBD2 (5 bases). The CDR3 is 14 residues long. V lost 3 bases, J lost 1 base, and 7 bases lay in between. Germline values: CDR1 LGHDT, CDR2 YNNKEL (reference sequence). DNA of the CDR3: TGTGCCAGCAGCCAGAGGGAGTCCTACAATGAGCAGTTCTTC. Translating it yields CASSQRESYNEQFF.

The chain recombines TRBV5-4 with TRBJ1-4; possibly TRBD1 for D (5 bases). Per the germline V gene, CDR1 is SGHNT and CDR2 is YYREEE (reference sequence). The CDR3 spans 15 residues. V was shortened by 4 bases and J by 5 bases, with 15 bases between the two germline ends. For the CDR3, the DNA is TGTGCCAGCAGCCCTCGGGGGGGTTTGAATGAAAAACTGTTTTTT. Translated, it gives CASSPRGGLNEKLFF.

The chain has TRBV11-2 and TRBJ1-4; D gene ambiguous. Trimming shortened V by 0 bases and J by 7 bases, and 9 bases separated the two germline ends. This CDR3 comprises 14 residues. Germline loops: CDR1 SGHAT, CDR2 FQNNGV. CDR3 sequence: CASSLDGLSEKLFF. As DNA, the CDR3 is TGTGCCAGCAGCTTAGACGGGTTGAGTGAAAAACTGTTTTTT.

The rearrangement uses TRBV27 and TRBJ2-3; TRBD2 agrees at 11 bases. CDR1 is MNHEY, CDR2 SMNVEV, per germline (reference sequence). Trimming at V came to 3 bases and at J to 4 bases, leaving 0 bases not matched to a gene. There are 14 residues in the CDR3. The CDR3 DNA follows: TGTGCCAGCAGTTTTAGCGGGAGGGCAGATACGCAGTATTTT. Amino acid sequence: CASSFSGRADTQYF.

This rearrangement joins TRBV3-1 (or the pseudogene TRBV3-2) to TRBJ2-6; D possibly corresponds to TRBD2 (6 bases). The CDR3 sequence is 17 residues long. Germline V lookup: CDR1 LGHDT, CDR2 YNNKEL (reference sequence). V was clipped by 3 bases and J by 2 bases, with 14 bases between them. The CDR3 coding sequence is TGTGCCAGCAGCCAGCTCGGAGGGGATACTGGGGCCAACGTCCTGACTTTC. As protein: CASSQLGGDTGANVLTF.

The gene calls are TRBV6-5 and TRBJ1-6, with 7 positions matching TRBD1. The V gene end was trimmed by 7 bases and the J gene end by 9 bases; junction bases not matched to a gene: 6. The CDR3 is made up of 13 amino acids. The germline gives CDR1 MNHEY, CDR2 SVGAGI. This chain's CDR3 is CASNPGDSSPLHF. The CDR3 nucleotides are TGTGCCAGCAACCCAGGGGACAGTTCACCCCTCCACTTT.

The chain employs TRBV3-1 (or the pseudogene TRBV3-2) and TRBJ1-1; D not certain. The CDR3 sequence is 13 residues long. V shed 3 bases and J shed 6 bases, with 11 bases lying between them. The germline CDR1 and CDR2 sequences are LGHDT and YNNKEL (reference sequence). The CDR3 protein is CASSQRRGAEAFF. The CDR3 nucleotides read TGTGCCAGCAGCCAGCGAAGAGGTGCTGAAGCTTTCTTT.

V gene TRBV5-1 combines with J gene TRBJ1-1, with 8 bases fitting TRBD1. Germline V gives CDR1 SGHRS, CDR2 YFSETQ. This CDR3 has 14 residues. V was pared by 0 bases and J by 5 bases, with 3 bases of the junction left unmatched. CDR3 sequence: CASSLGDRGTEAFF. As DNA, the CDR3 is TGCGCCAGCAGCTTGGGCGACAGGGGAACTGAAGCTTTCTTT.

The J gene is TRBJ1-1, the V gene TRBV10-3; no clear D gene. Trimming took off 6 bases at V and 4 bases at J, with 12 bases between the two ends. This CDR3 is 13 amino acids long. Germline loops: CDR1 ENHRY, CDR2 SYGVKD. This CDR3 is CAIRGLLGTEAFF. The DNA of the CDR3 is TGTGCCATCAGGGGTCTGCTAGGCACTGAAGCTTTCTTT.

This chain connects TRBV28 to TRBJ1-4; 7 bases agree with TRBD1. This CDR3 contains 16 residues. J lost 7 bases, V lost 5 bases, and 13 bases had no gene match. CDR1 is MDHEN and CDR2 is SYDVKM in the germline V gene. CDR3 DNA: TGTGCCAGCAGTCTCCGGGACAGCGTTGGAAGTGAAAAACTGTTTTTT. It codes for CASSLRDSVGSEKLFF.

Here the CDR3 reads CASRAAGRRTEAFF. For the CDR3, the DNA is TGTGCCAGCCGGGCTGCGGGCAGGAGGACTGAAGCTTTCTTT. The V call is TRBV9, the J call TRBJ1-1; D uncertain. The CDR3 loop spans 14 amino acids. CDR1 is SGDLS and CDR2 is YYNGEE in the germline V gene. V lost 7 bases and J 5 bases, leaving 18 bases between the germline ends.

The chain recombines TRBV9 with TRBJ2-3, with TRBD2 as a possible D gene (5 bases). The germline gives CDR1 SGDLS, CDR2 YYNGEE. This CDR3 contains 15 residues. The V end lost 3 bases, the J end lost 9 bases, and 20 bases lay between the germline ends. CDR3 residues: CASSESGSLPSTQYF. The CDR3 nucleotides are TGTGCCAGCAGCGAGTCTGGGAGTCTTCCTTCCACGCAGTATTTT.

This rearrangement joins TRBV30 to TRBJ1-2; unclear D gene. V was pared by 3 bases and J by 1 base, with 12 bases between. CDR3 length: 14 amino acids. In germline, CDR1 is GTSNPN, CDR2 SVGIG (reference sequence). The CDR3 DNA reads TGTGCCTGGAGAGTAACCAGTCTTAACTATGGCTACACCTTC. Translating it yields CAWRVTSLNYGYTF.